These 29 T cell receptor beta chains were all obtained from the same sample, sequenced in a study of T cells after yellow fever vaccination. From the 5' RACE reads, TCRdb called clonotypes with MiXCR, one entry per CDR3 protein. The table shows 300,000 to 400,000 distinct CDR3 sequences, with approximately 3.9% occurring only once. The source was PBMCs, collected 5 days after the yellow fever booster vaccination. The receptors were sampled from a man between 18 and 35 years old who received the YFV17D yellow fever vaccine.

This clonotype was found many times. This sequence joins TRBV24-1 and TRBJ1-1, with TRBD1 as a possible D gene (5 bases). The CDR3 is made up of 11 amino acids. Germline V gives CDR1 KGHDR, CDR2 SFDVKD. Deletions cut 5 bases from V and 11 bases from J, with 11 bases between. This chain's CDR3 is CATSGGTEAFF. Here the CDR3 DNA reads TGTGCCACCAGTGGAGGGACGGAGGCTTTCTTT.

The chain recombines TRBV20-1 with TRBJ2-7; 7 nucleotides align to TRBD2. The germline CDR1 and CDR2 sequences are DFQATT and SNEGSKA (reference sequence). V was pared by 6 bases and J by 2 bases, with 7 bases of the junction left unmatched. The CDR3 covers 13 residues. The CDR3, as DNA: TGCAGTGCCACGTCACTAGCGACCTACGAGCAGTACTTC. Translated, it gives CSATSLATYEQYF.

In this sample, this clonotype turned up a few times. This rearrangement joins TRBV19 to TRBJ1-6; TRBD1 is a possible D gene (6 bases). The germline V and J ends were trimmed by 7 bases and 8 bases, with 15 bases remaining between them. The germline V gene has CDR1 LNHDA and CDR2 SQIVND (reference sequence). The CDR3 is 14 amino acids. The CDR3 bases are TGTGCCAGTACCCGGACAGTGCGGGATTCACCCCTCCACTTT. This gives the protein CASTRTVRDSPLHF.

This clonotype was found many times. The CDR3 loop reads CASSHSGQAKNIQYF. The CDR3 DNA sequence: TGTGCCAGCAGCCACTCAGGACAGGCGAAAAACATTCAGTACTTC. The chain combines TRBV4-2 with TRBJ2-4; 7 positions match TRBD1. V lost 3 bases, J lost 4 bases, and 6 bases stayed unmatched. The CDR3 contains 15 residues. Germline V gene sequence: CDR1 LGHNA, CDR2 YNFKEQ.

This clonotype was seen more than once but under ten times. This chain joins TRBV11-2 and TRBJ2-5, with 11 bases aligning to TRBD1. The CDR3 sequence is 17 residues long. V dropped 6 bases and J dropped 1; count of bases not matched to a gene: 10. CDR1 and CDR2 from the germline V gene are SGHAT and FQNNGV. The DNA for the CDR3 is TGTGCCAGCAGTTACCCCGCCGGGACAGGGGGCCAAGAGACCCAGTACTTC. Amino acid sequence: CASSYPAGTGGQETQYF.

Ten or more counts support this clonotype. V gene TRBV4-1 combines with J gene TRBJ2-3; 8 bases fit TRBD2. The CDR3 has 15 residues. V lost 0 bases to trimming and J lost 4 bases; unmatched junction nucleotides: 3. Germline V gives CDR1 MGHRA, CDR2 YSYEKL. The DNA of the CDR3 is TGCGCCAGCAGCCAAGAAGCGGGGGTCGCAGATACGCAGTATTTT. It codes for CASSQEAGVADTQYF.

In its sample, this clonotype was seen a few times. J is TRBJ1-5 and V is TRBV6-1; TRBD1 matches at 7 bases. The CDR3 covers 13 residues. Unmatched junction bases numbered 9, after V lost 7 bases and J lost 9 bases. CDR1 MNHNS and CDR2 SASEGT come from the germline V gene. The CDR3, as DNA: TGTGCCAGCACCCAGGACAGGATGAGGCCCCAGCATTTT. Translation: CASTQDRMRPQHF.

Only a few counts were recorded for this clonotype. The chain links TRBV30 to TRBJ2-3, with 12 nucleotides matching TRBD2. The CDR3 is 14 residues long. Trimming removed 0 bases from V and 6 bases from J; junction bases left unmatched: 1. Looked up from germline, CDR1 is GTSNPN and CDR2 is SVGIG (reference sequence). The CDR3: CAWSVGTSGDTQYF. The CDR3 region has the DNA TGTGCCTGGAGTGTTGGGACTAGCGGGGATACGCAGTATTTT.

This clonotype was found many times. J is TRBJ2-1 and V is TRBV4-3; TRBD1 matches 12 bases. This CDR3 is built from 15 residues. V lost 7 bases, J lost 7 bases, and 8 bases stayed unmatched. Germline values: CDR1 LGHNA, CDR2 YSLEER. CDR3 residues: CASTRDRGLGNEQFF. CDR3 nucleotides: TGCGCCAGCACGAGGGACAGGGGGCTTGGTAATGAGCAGTTCTTC.

The V and J genes are TRBV12-3 or TRBV12-4 and TRBJ2-1, with 8 bases lining up with TRBD2. The CDR3 is 14 amino acids. With 3 bases clipped from V and 8 bases from J, the junction kept 6 bases outside the gene matches. CDR3 bases: TGTGCCAGCAGTTTTGCGGGGGGTTGGGATGAGCAGTTCTTC. Amino acids: CASSFAGGWDEQFF.

There are many counts of this clonotype. This rearrangement joins TRBV12-3 or TRBV12-4 to TRBJ2-7, with D unclear. Trimming cost V 3 bases and J 3 bases, with 9 bases left between them. This CDR3 region has 13 residues. The CDR3 bases are TGTGCCAGCAGTTTGGGCAGAGACTACGAGCAGTACGTC. This translates into CASSLGRDYEQYV.

The chain couples TRBV10-3 to TRBJ1-2, with D tentatively TRBD1 (5 bases). Trimming took 11 bases from V and 6 from J, leaving 22 bases between them. This CDR3 contains 14 residues. CDR1 and CDR2 from the germline V gene are ENHRY and SYGVKD. Here the CDR3 DNA reads TGTGCCTCTAATTCCGGGACCCGGGCAGATGGCTACACCTTC. Its protein is CASNSGTRADGYTF.

The chain links TRBV7-2 to TRBJ1-5; D ambiguous. The ends were cut back, 3 bases at V and 3 bases at J, with 6 bases in the middle. From germline, CDR1 is SGHTA and CDR2 FQGNSA. This CDR3 comprises 13 residues. CDR3 coding DNA: TGTGCCAGCAGCTTGGGATACAATCAGCCCCAGCATTTT. The encoded protein is CASSLGYNQPQHF.

The sample holds many counts of this clonotype. The rearrangement uses TRBV12-3 or TRBV12-4 and TRBJ2-7; D gene ambiguous. Trimming removed 6 bases from V and 2 bases from J, with 11 bases in between. The CDR3 is 13 amino acids. The CDR3 spells CASSPLPAYEQYF. CDR3 bases: TGTGCCAGCAGCCCTCTCCCGGCCTACGAGCAGTACTTC.

This chain connects TRBV6-2 or TRBV6-3 to TRBJ2-3, with a possible D match to TRBD1 (5 bases). The germline CDR1 and CDR2 sequences are MNHEY and SVGEGT. V shed 7 bases and J shed 1 base, with 9 bases lying between them. The CDR3 loop spans 13 amino acids. The CDR3 nucleotides read TGTGCCAGCACTTTAGGGGGCACAGATACGCAGTATTTT. Amino acid sequence: CASTLGGTDTQYF.

The chain joins TRBV5-1 to TRBJ2-3; a weak D match, TRBD2 (6 bases). V lost 3 bases to trimming and J lost 0 bases, with 14 bases between them. The CDR3 contains 16 residues. Germline V gene data show CDR1 as SGHRS and CDR2 as YFSETQ. The DNA of the CDR3 is TGCGCCAGCAGCTACGGACGGCGGGGTAGCACAGATACGCAGTATTTT. Translating gives CASSYGRRGSTDTQYF.

This clonotype occurred many times. The V gene is TRBV5-1, the J gene TRBJ2-1; no definite D call. The V gene's germline CDR1 is SGHRS and CDR2 YFSETQ. V shed 6 bases and J shed 0 bases, with 13 bases lying between them. The length of the CDR3 is 15 residues. CDR3 bases: TGCGCCAGCACCTTTAGGGTGAGCTCCTACAATGAGCAGTTCTTC. Protein product: CASTFRVSSYNEQFF. The whole variable domain, remainder taken from reference TRBV5-1 and TRBJ2-1, is KAGVTQTPRYLIKTRGQQVTLSCSPISGHRSVSWYQQTPGQGLQFLFEYFSETQRNKGNFPGRFSGRQFSNSRSEMNVSTLELGDSALYLCASTFRVSSYNEQFFGPGTRLTVL.

This clonotype was seen at least ten times. The J gene is TRBJ1-2, the V gene TRBV25-1, with D hard to call. V gave up 6 bases and J gave up 7 bases, with 18 bases separating them. The germline CDR1 and CDR2 sequences are MGHDK and SYGVNS. The CDR3 extends over 14 amino acids. The CDR3 coding sequence is TGTGCCAGCAGGACGGACGGCGGTTGGGGTGGCTACACCTTC. Translated, it gives CASRTDGGWGGYTF.

This clonotype appeared a few times. J is TRBJ1-4 and V is TRBV4-2; possible D gene TRBD1, 6 bases. Germline V CDR1 and CDR2: LGHNA, YNFKEQ. V was cut by 3 bases and J by 8 bases, with 16 bases left in between. This CDR3 is built from 15 residues. This chain's CDR3 is CASSQGAGVGEKLFF. DNA of the CDR3: TGTGCCAGCAGCCAGGGAGCAGGGGTAGGAGAAAAACTGTTTTTT.

This rearrangement joins TRBV6-2 or TRBV6-3 to TRBJ2-3; a possible D gene is TRBD1 (6 bases). The V gene lost 8 bases and the J gene lost 0 bases, with 15 bases spanning the gap. CDR1 and CDR2 from the germline V gene are MNHEY and SVGEGT. The CDR3 sequence is 15 residues long. The CDR3 sequence is CASLTGPSSTDTQYF. The CDR3, as DNA: TGTGCCAGCTTAACAGGGCCCTCTAGCACAGATACGCAGTATTTT.

This clonotype was observed a few times. The V and J genes are TRBV20-1 and TRBJ1-1; D unresolved. V lost 3 bases and J lost 4, with 18 bases in between. This CDR3 comprises 15 residues. Germline-derived CDR1 and CDR2 are DFQATT and SNEGSKA (reference sequence). This CDR3 is CSASPLLGIVTEAFF. The DNA for the CDR3 is TGCAGTGCTAGCCCCCTTTTGGGGATTGTCACTGAAGCTTTCTTT.

Points on this clonotype: The conserved phenylalanine or tryptophan normally closing the CDR3 is absent here, so this likely arose from a read error. The chain is built from TRBV4-2 and TRBJ1-5; D gene uncertain. Germline assignment: CDR1 LGHNA and CDR2 YNFKEQ. The CDR3 runs to 14 residues. V was cut by 0 bases and J by 4 bases, with 7 bases left in between. The CDR3 loop reads CASSQEHRNQPQHS. As DNA, the CDR3 is TGTGCCAGCAGCCAAGAGCACCGGAATCAGCCCCAGCATTCT.

The rearrangement uses TRBV29-1 and TRBJ1-4; TRBD1 is a possible D gene (5 bases). Trimming removed 7 bases at V and 5 bases at J, with 11 bases between. The CDR3 length is 12 residues. Germline V CDR1 and CDR2: SQVTM, ANQGSEA. The CDR3 loop reads CSGRETNEKLFF. The CDR3 DNA reads as TGCAGCGGCAGGGAAACGAATGAAAAACTGTTTTTT.

A few counts support this clonotype. The V and J genes are TRBV6-5 and TRBJ1-5, with D tentatively TRBD1 (5 bases). This CDR3 has 11 residues. Trimming pared 10 bases from V and 7 bases from J, leaving 11 bases between. Germline-derived CDR1 and CDR2 are MNHEY and SVGAGI. The CDR3 DNA reads TGTGCCACCAGGGAGGGGCAGCCCCAGCATTTT. This translates into CATREGQPQHF.

This clonotype was seen a few times. The V and J genes are TRBV6-1 and TRBJ2-3; D unresolved. The CDR3 length is 11 residues. The germline V gene has CDR1 MNHNS and CDR2 SASEGT. The V gene lost 1 base and the J gene lost 9 bases, with 5 bases spanning the gap. DNA of the CDR3: TGTGCCAGCAGTGAAGAGATAACGCAGTATTTT. Its protein product is CASSEEITQYF.

This clonotype was picked up a small number of times. CDR3 sequence (DNA): TGTGCCAGTAGCTCGGCAGGTGAGCAGTACGTC. Protein sequence: CASSSAGEQYV. The V gene is TRBV19, the J gene TRBJ2-7; D ambiguous. The germline CDR1 and CDR2 sequences are LNHDA and SQIVND (reference sequence). V lost 6 bases and J lost 7, with 10 bases in between. The CDR3 is made up of 11 amino acids.

This clonotype was seen a handful of times. V and J are TRBV4-2 and TRBJ1-2, with D unresolved. The germline gives CDR1 LGHNA, CDR2 YNFKEQ. The CDR3 spans 13 residues. Trimming removed 0 bases from V and 1 base from J, with 3 bases in between. Written as DNA, the CDR3 is TGTGCCAGCAGCCAAGAATATAACTATGGCTACACCTTC. Its protein product is CASSQEYNYGYTF.

CDR3 in amino acids: CASSRGLAGGFGTQYF. CDR3 DNA: TGTGCCAGCAGCCGAGGACTAGCGGGGGGCTTCGGGACCCAGTACTTC. The V call is TRBV7-2, the J call TRBJ2-5, with 14 nucleotides matching TRBD2. CDR3 length: 16 residues. V lost 5 bases, J lost 7 bases, and 9 bases stayed unmatched. The V gene's germline CDR1 is SGHTA and CDR2 FQGNSA. The variable domain in full, completed from reference TRBV7-2 and TRBJ2-5, reads GAGVSQSPSNKVTEKGKDVELRCDPISGHTALYWYRQSLGQGLEFLIYFQGNSAPDKSGLPSDRFSAERTGGSVSTLTIQRTQQEDSAVYLCASSRGLAGGFGTQYFGPGTRLLVL.

This clonotype has more than one count but fewer than ten. The rearrangement uses TRBV20-1 and TRBJ2-3, with D maybe TRBD2 (5 bases). V was cut by 0 bases and J by 2 bases, with 9 bases left in between. This CDR3 is built from 14 residues. Germline V lookup: CDR1 DFQATT, CDR2 SNEGSKA (reference sequence). CDR3 sequence: CSAREGRATDTQYF. DNA of the CDR3: TGCAGTGCTAGAGAAGGGCGGGCCACAGATACGCAGTATTTT.